This passage covers 30 T cell receptor beta chains from one sample sequenced in a study of blood T cell repertoires in COVID-19. Data came from immunoSEQ multiplex PCR; TCRdb stores just in-frame clones and leaves some out. Here the sample spans over 250,000 clones, over 80% being singletons. Sample: PBMCs or T cells enriched from blood (not recorded which). The receptors originated from a woman aged 18-29 years who had recovered from COVID-19.

In its sample, this clone was seen a few times. This chain links TRBV28 with TRBJ2-1; 7 bases match TRBD2. The length of the CDR3 is 17 residues. J lost 0 bases, V lost 3 bases, and 8 bases had no gene match. Germline V gives CDR1 MDHEN, CDR2 SYDVKM. CDR3 in DNA: TGTGCCAGCAGTTTCCCAAGCGGGGATAACTCCTACAATGAGCAGTTCTTC. It encodes CASSFPSGDNSYNEQFF. Looking up the rest from reference TRBV28 and TRBJ2-1 gives the full variable domain: DVKVTQSSRYLVKRTGEKVFLECVQDMDHENMFWYRQDPGLGLRLIYFSYDVKMKEKGDIPEGYSVSREKKERFSLILESASTNQTSMYLCASSFPSGDNSYNEQFFGPGTRLTVL.

The chain carries TRBV5-4 and TRBJ1-2, with D perhaps TRBD1 (5 bases). Per the germline V gene, CDR1 is SGHNT and CDR2 is YYREEE (reference sequence). The germline V and J ends were trimmed by 0 bases and 4 bases, with 13 bases remaining between them. The CDR3 contains 15 residues. In DNA form, the CDR3 reads TGTGCCAGCAGCTTGGCCCAGCAGGGCGTCTATGGCTACACCTTC. Protein: CASSLAQQGVYGYTF.

This chain links TRBV24-1 with TRBJ2-2; 8 positions match TRBD1. Germline loops: CDR1 KGHDR, CDR2 SFDVKD. J lost 5 bases, V lost 0 bases, and 7 bases had no gene match. The CDR3 is made up of 17 amino acids. CDR3 sequence reads: CATSDLDQGARTGELFF. CDR3 DNA: TGTGCCACCAGTGATTTGGACCAGGGGGCGCGTACCGGGGAGCTGTTTTTT.

The V call is TRBV6-2 or TRBV6-3, the J call TRBJ2-7, with 7 bases that match TRBD1. Germline V lookup: CDR1 MNHEY, CDR2 SVGEGT. The CDR3 is made up of 14 amino acids. The junction had 6 bases not matched to a gene; V was cut back by 4 bases and J by 3 bases. This CDR3 reads CASSSPYRGYEQYF. The CDR3 DNA reads as TGTGCCAGCAGTTCCCCGTACAGGGGCTACGAGCAGTACTTC.

This clone was observed a few times. The chain joins TRBV28 to TRBJ2-7, with 8 bases matching TRBD1. The CDR3 has 16 residues. V was pared by 8 bases and J by 7 bases, with 19 bases of the junction left unmatched. CDR1 is MDHEN, CDR2 SYDVKM, per germline. Here the CDR3 reads CASGTLGGQGASEQYF. The CDR3 DNA follows: TGTGCCAGCGGAACCCTTGGGGGGCAGGGGGCTAGTGAGCAGTACTTC. Looking up the rest from reference TRBV28 and TRBJ2-7 gives the full variable domain: DVKVTQSSRYLVKRTGEKVFLECVQDMDHENMFWYRQDPGLGLRLIYFSYDVKMKEKGDIPEGYSVSREKKERFSLILESASTNQTSMYLCASGTLGGQGASEQYFGPGTRLTVT.

The chain combines TRBV30 with TRBJ1-6, with 8 bases that match TRBD1. The CDR3 totals 14 residues. The trim removed 7 bases at V and 9 bases at J, leaving 11 bases unmatched. Germline V gene lookup returns CDR1 GTSNPN and CDR2 SVGIG (reference sequence). CDR3 DNA: TGTGCCTCATCTGGGGCAGGGGGCGGTTCACCCCTCCACTTT. Translated: CASSGAGGGSPLHF.

V usage is TRBV19 and J usage is TRBJ2-1; 8 bases are a match to TRBD2. The CDR3 runs to 15 residues. V trimming: 5 bases; J trimming: 1 base; junction bases outside the gene matches: 4. Germline V gene sequence: CDR1 LNHDA, CDR2 SQIVND (reference sequence). CDR3 residues: CASSQRGLSYNEQFF. CDR3 in DNA: TGTGCCAGTAGTCAGCGGGGGCTATCCTACAATGAGCAGTTCTTC.

The rearrangement links TRBV5-4 to TRBJ2-1; 10 bases match TRBD1. The germline gives CDR1 SGHNT, CDR2 YYREEE (reference sequence). Trimming at V came to 4 bases and at J to 6 bases, leaving 7 bases not matched to a gene. The CDR3 has 15 amino acids. Here the CDR3 reads CASSNRDRGFNEQFF. CDR3 DNA sequence: TGTGCCAGCAGCAACCGGGACAGGGGTTTCAATGAGCAGTTCTTC.

J is TRBJ2-2 and V is TRBV28; no firm D call. CDR3 size: 17 residues. V was cut by 5 bases and J by 1 base, with 17 bases left in between. CDR1 is MDHEN, CDR2 SYDVKM, per germline. The CDR3 sequence: CASSDPRGLLNTGELFF. The CDR3 bases are TGTGCCAGCAGTGACCCTCGTGGGCTCCTGAACACCGGGGAGCTGTTTTTT. The full variable domain, in which reference TRBV28 and TRBJ2-2 provide the parts outside the CDR3, is DVKVTQSSRYLVKRTGEKVFLECVQDMDHENMFWYRQDPGLGLRLIYFSYDVKMKEKGDIPEGYSVSREKKERFSLILESASTNQTSMYLCASSDPRGLLNTGELFFGEGSRLTVL.

The rearrangement links TRBV6-5 to TRBJ1-4, with a weak D call TRBD1 (6 bases). V was cut by 8 bases and J by 2 bases, with 15 bases left in between. The CDR3 has 15 amino acids. The germline gives CDR1 MNHEY, CDR2 SVGAGI. The CDR3 spells CASANRVGTNEKLFF. Written as DNA, the CDR3 is TGTGCCAGCGCCAACAGGGTTGGCACTAATGAAAAACTGTTTTTT.

The chain links TRBV2 to TRBJ1-2, with 9 bases aligning to TRBD1. V shed 3 bases, J shed 12 bases, and the junction held 8 bases outside the gene matches. This CDR3 region has 13 residues. The germline gives CDR1 SNHLY, CDR2 FYNNEI. The CDR3 reads CASSEGTGIRHTF. CDR3 bases: TGTGCCAGCAGTGAGGGGACAGGGATTCGACACACCTTC.

The genes are TRBV19 and TRBJ1-2; 9 nucleotides line up with TRBD1. Germline V gene sequence: CDR1 LNHDA, CDR2 SQIVND (reference sequence). The junction had 2 bases not matched to a gene; V was cut back by 6 bases and J by 0 bases. The CDR3 is made up of 14 amino acids. The CDR3 DNA is TGTGCCAGTAGGGACAGGGGATCTAACTATGGCTACACCTTC. Protein sequence: CASRDRGSNYGYTF.

The J gene is TRBJ1-2, the V gene TRBV28; D unresolved. The length of the CDR3 is 14 residues. CDR1 MDHEN and CDR2 SYDVKM come from the germline V gene. The V gene lost 1 base and the J gene lost 8 bases, with 14 bases spanning the gap. This chain's CDR3 is CASSLLSLAGGYTF. The CDR3 DNA reads as TGTGCCAGCAGTTTATTGTCGCTTGCCGGGGGCTACACCTTC.

This chain connects TRBV9 to TRBJ1-2, with 7 bases fitting TRBD1. V shed 3 bases, J shed 5 bases, and the junction held 10 bases outside the gene matches. This CDR3 has 15 residues. Germline lookup yields CDR1 SGDLS and CDR2 YYNGEE. The CDR3 bases are TGTGCCAGCAGCGGACAGGGCTTAGAGGGTTATGGCTACACCTTC. Translated: CASSGQGLEGYGYTF.

The chain is built from TRBV19 and TRBJ2-1; TRBD2 matches 7 bases. V was pared by 8 bases and J by 6 bases, with 7 bases of the junction left unmatched. Germline CDR1 reads LNHDA; CDR2 reads SQIVND (reference sequence). The CDR3 runs to 13 residues. Here the CDR3 DNA reads TGTGCCAGTCGCTCCCGCGGGAGCAATGAGCAGTTCTTC. Protein: CASRSRGSNEQFF.

The chain uses TRBV7-2 and TRBJ2-7, with D possibly being TRBD1 (6 bases). Germline CDR1 is SGHTA and CDR2 is FQGNSA. V was cut by 0 bases and J by 2 bases, with 8 bases left in between. CDR3 length: 14 residues. CDR3 sequence reads: CASSLAQGTYEQYF. The CDR3 nucleotides read TGTGCCAGCAGCTTAGCGCAGGGGACCTACGAGCAGTACTTC.

The CDR3 nucleotides read TGTGCCAGCAGTTACCGGCGGCCTAATGAAAAACTGTTTTTT. The encoded protein is CASSYRRPNEKLFF. The V call is TRBV6-2 or TRBV6-3, the J call TRBJ1-4, with D hard to call. CDR1 and CDR2 from the germline V gene are MNHEY and SVGEGT. The CDR3 is made up of 14 amino acids. Trimming stripped 2 bases from V and 3 bases from J, with 7 bases between.

The chain joins TRBV4-3 to TRBJ2-7; 9 positions match TRBD1. V lost 1 base and J lost 6; bases outside the gene matches: 7. This CDR3 is built from 15 residues. Germline CDR1 reads LGHNA; CDR2 reads YSLEER. DNA for the CDR3: TGCGCCAGCAGCCAAGGGGTAGGGACAGGGACCGAGCAGTACTTC. This sequence encodes CASSQGVGTGTEQYF.

The genes are TRBV9 and TRBJ1-4; the D is unclear. The germline gives CDR1 SGDLS, CDR2 YYNGEE. Trimming shortened V by 0 bases and J by 3 bases, and 6 bases separated the two germline ends. The CDR3 has 14 residues. CDR3 protein: CASSVGAANEKLFF. The CDR3 nucleotides are TGTGCCAGCAGCGTAGGCGCTGCTAATGAAAAACTGTTTTTT.

The chain uses TRBV6-2 or TRBV6-3 and TRBJ1-2; D ambiguous. CDR1 MNHEY and CDR2 SVGEGT come from the germline V gene. V gave up 3 bases and J gave up 2 bases, with 7 bases separating them. This CDR3 is built from 13 residues. The CDR3, as DNA: TGTGCCAGCAGTTATGCAGGAAACTATGGCTACACCTTC. As protein: CASSYAGNYGYTF.

This rearrangement joins TRBV3-1 (or the pseudogene TRBV3-2) to TRBJ1-4; the D gene is possibly TRBD1 (6 bases). The length of the CDR3 is 17 residues. Trimming stripped 2 bases from V and 5 bases from J, with 18 bases between. Germline V gene sequence: CDR1 LGHDT, CDR2 YNNKEL (reference sequence). In DNA form, the CDR3 reads TGTGCCAGCAGCCAACATTACCGTACAGGGAAGAATGAAAAACTGTTTTTT. Its protein is CASSQHYRTGKNEKLFF.

The chain employs TRBV7-2 and TRBJ1-2, with a weak D call TRBD1 (5 bases). Germline CDR1 and CDR2: SGHTA and FQGNSA. The CDR3 length is 16 residues. V was cut by 6 bases and J by 2 bases, with 19 bases left in between. The CDR3 DNA sequence: TGTGCCAGCAGTCCGGAAACGGGGGTGAGAAACTATGGCTACACCTTC. This codes for CASSPETGVRNYGYTF.

The rearrangement links TRBV4-1 to TRBJ2-1; D is possibly TRBD2 (5 bases). This CDR3 contains 17 residues. CDR1 MGHRA and CDR2 YSYEKL come from the germline V gene. V lost 1 base and J 0 bases, leaving 13 bases between the germline ends. CDR3 in DNA: TGCGCCAGCAGCCAAGGACCAGCGGCAGGCTCCTACAATGAGCAGTTCTTC. Its protein is CASSQGPAAGSYNEQFF.

V is TRBV7-2 and J is TRBJ2-1, with 7 nucleotides matching TRBD2. The CDR3 is 14 residues long. Losses at the gene ends were 1 base for V and 10 bases for J; bases not matched to a gene: 7. Germline-derived CDR1 and CDR2 are SGHTA and FQGNSA. For the CDR3, the DNA is TGTGCCAGCAGCTTAGGGCTAGCGGTAAGGGAGCAGTTCTTC. This sequence encodes CASSLGLAVREQFF.

The CDR3 coding sequence is TGTGCCAGCAGCGTAGGGGGTAGTCAGCCCCAGCATTTT. Amino acids: CASSVGGSQPQHF. V and J are TRBV5-5 and TRBJ1-5, with a weak D call TRBD1 (6 bases). The CDR3 runs to 13 residues. In germline, CDR1 is SGHKS, CDR2 YYEKEE (reference sequence). The V end was cut by 4 bases, the J end by 6 bases, with 11 bases between.

V usage is TRBV5-6 and J usage is TRBJ1-2; TRBD1 matches 7 bases. The CDR3 length is 15 residues. Germline CDR1 is SGHDT and CDR2 is YYEEEE. V was clipped by 0 bases and J by 4 bases; unmatched bases: 6. The CDR3 loop reads CASSLVLAGGYGYTF. CDR3 nucleotides: TGTGCCAGCAGCTTGGTCCTGGCAGGGGGCTATGGCTACACCTTC.

The chain carries TRBV28 and TRBJ2-7; TRBD1 aligns across 9 bases. There are 13 residues in the CDR3. Germline assignment: CDR1 MDHEN and CDR2 SYDVKM. Unmatched junction bases numbered 1, after V lost 5 bases and J lost 2 bases. This CDR3 is CASSRTGAYEQYF. Here the CDR3 DNA reads TGTGCCAGCAGTCGGACAGGGGCCTACGAGCAGTACTTC.

V gene TRBV15 combines with J gene TRBJ1-5; 7 bases line up with TRBD1. Trimming removed 0 bases from V and 4 bases from J; junction bases left unmatched: 12. CDR3 length equals 18 residues. The germline CDR1 and CDR2 sequences are LNHNV and YYDKDF (reference sequence). CDR3 in DNA: TGTGCCACCAGCAGAGATCGGGCTAGGGGGCTTCGGAATCAGCCCCAGCATTTT. This encodes CATSRDRARGLRNQPQHF.

The J gene is TRBJ1-6, the V gene TRBV5-4; 7 bases map to TRBD1. The CDR3 is 15 amino acids. J lost 6 bases, V lost 0 bases, and 3 bases had no gene match. CDR1 and CDR2 (germline): SGHNT, YYREEE (reference sequence). The CDR3 DNA reads as TGTGCCAGCAGCTTGGGACAGGGAAGTAATTCACCCCTCCACTTT. This gives the protein CASSLGQGSNSPLHF.

This clone has only a few counts. The rearrangement links TRBV7-8 to TRBJ1-1; D unclear. CDR3 length: 14 residues. CDR1 is SGHVS and CDR2 is FQNEAQ in the germline V gene. V was pared by 5 bases and J by 1 base, with 11 bases between. This CDR3 reads CASSRTTGNTEAFF. CDR3 nucleotides: TGTGCCAGCAGCCGGACCACGGGGAACACTGAAGCTTTCTTT.